The 19 T cell receptor beta chains listed next were all sequenced from one sample in a study of technical replicates of blood from several donors. Using immunoSEQ multiplex PCR, the repertoire was profiled, and TCRdb retains in-frame clones only, with some absent. In the table there are around 58,000 clones, just under 90% of which are singletons. Sequences were obtained from PBMCs. These TCRs come from a human donor in good health. Some clones in this sample may be carry-over from other donors' samples.

CDR3: CASSSGPPIAGEVYEQYF. CDR3 bases: TGTGCCAGCAGCTCAGGACCACCCATAGCGGGAGAGGTGTACGAGCAGTACTTC. The chain carries TRBV7-8 and TRBJ2-7, with 9 bases fitting TRBD2. The CDR3 sequence is 18 residues long. Germline lookup yields CDR1 SGHVS and CDR2 FQNEAQ. J was trimmed by 4 bases and V by 4 bases; bases with no gene match: 17.

This clone was observed a handful of times. The chain carries TRBV11-2 and TRBJ2-2; D is unresolved. V lost 1 base to trimming and J lost 5 bases, with 5 bases between them. The CDR3 extends over 13 amino acids. Germline V gene lookup returns CDR1 SGHAT and CDR2 FQNNGV. As DNA, the CDR3 is TGTGCCAGCAGCTTAGTCCCGACCGGGGAGCTGTTTTTT. This codes for CASSLVPTGELFF.

V gene TRBV5-1 combines with J gene TRBJ1-4; D might be TRBD1 (6 bases). The CDR3 sequence is 14 residues long. Looked up from germline, CDR1 is SGHRS and CDR2 is YFSETQ. Trimming stripped 4 bases from V and 7 bases from J, with 14 bases between. CDR3 loop: CASSIGTPAEKLFF. In DNA, the CDR3 is TGCGCCAGCAGCATAGGGACACCTGCTGAAAAACTGTTTTTT.

This clone has only a few counts. The rearrangement uses TRBV7-9 and TRBJ2-7; 8 bases align to TRBD2. The germline gives CDR1 SEHNR, CDR2 FQNEAQ (reference sequence). Germline trimming cut 2 bases from V and 2 bases from J; bases unmatched to any gene: 5. This CDR3 has 15 residues. CDR3 in DNA: TGTGCCAGCAGCTTAAGTGCGGGGGGAACCTACGAGCAGTACTTC. This encodes CASSLSAGGTYEQYF.

In this sample, this clone turned up a few times. This chain connects TRBV18 to TRBJ1-1, with D possibly TRBD1 on 5 matching bases. Germline V lookup: CDR1 KGHSH, CDR2 LQKENI. The CDR3 contains 13 residues. The V end was cut by 2 bases, the J end by 5 bases, with 9 bases between. CDR3 DNA: TGTGCCAGCTCACCAGGGGCGGGGACTGAAGCTTTCTTT. This gives the protein CASSPGAGTEAFF.

J is TRBJ2-5 and V is TRBV11-3, with 14 bases that match TRBD2. The CDR3 length is 16 residues. Germline V gene sequence: CDR1 SGHNT, CDR2 YENEEA. J gave up 1 base and V 4 bases, and 2 bases lay outside the gene matches. The CDR3, as DNA: TGTGCCAGCAGCTCTGGACTAGCGGGGGGCCAAGAGACCCAGTACTTC. Translating gives CASSSGLAGGQETQYF.

The genes are TRBV18 and TRBJ2-1, with TRBD1 matching 9 bases. V dropped 2 bases and J dropped 4; count of bases not matched to a gene: 6. CDR1 KGHSH and CDR2 LQKENI come from the germline V gene. The CDR3 extends over 16 amino acids. The CDR3 nucleotides are TGTGCCAGCTCACCAGCCGGGACAGGGAGGTACAATGAGCAGTTCTTC. Encoded protein: CASSPAGTGRYNEQFF.

The CDR3 DNA reads TGTGCCAGCAGCTTGTACGGGACTCAGACCCAGTACTTC. It specifies CASSLYGTQTQYF. The chain has TRBV5-4 and TRBJ2-5, with a tentative D call TRBD2 (6 bases). In germline, CDR1 is SGHNT, CDR2 YYREEE (reference sequence). The CDR3 extends over 13 amino acids. V was pared by 1 base and J by 6 bases, with 10 bases between.

J is TRBJ2-3 and V is TRBV4-2; D gene ambiguous. Trimming removed 4 bases at V and 4 bases at J, with 9 bases between. The V gene's germline CDR1 is LGHNA and CDR2 YNFKEQ. The CDR3 is 13 amino acids. CDR3 sequence: CASSLTVSDTQYF. The CDR3 bases are TGTGCCAGCAGCCTTACAGTTTCAGATACGCAGTATTTT.

The CDR3 region is CASSPTWSNQPQHF. CDR3 bases: TGTGCCAGCAGCCCCACTTGGAGCAATCAGCCCCAGCATTTT. This rearrangement joins TRBV6-5 to TRBJ1-5; no reliable D call. Looked up from germline, CDR1 is MNHEY and CDR2 is SVGAGI. V was trimmed by 6 bases and J by 1 base, leaving 10 bases between them. The CDR3 is 14 residues long.

The V call is TRBV7-6, the J call TRBJ2-1; 8 nucleotides line up with TRBD2. The CDR3 is 16 amino acids. Germline loops: CDR1 SGHVS, CDR2 FNYEAQ. The V segment lost 1 base and the J segment 3 bases; nucleotides outside the gene matches: 5. CDR3 sequence (DNA): TGTGCCAGCAGCTTAGTCCCTAGCGGGCGCTACAATGAGCAGTTCTTC. The encoded protein is CASSLVPSGRYNEQFF.

The rearrangement joins TRBV7-3 to TRBJ2-3, with 13 bases lining up with TRBD2. CDR3 length: 16 amino acids. Looked up from germline, CDR1 is SGHTA and CDR2 is FQGTGA. V shed 5 bases and J 3 bases; nucleotides not matched to a gene: 5. The DNA of the CDR3 is TGTGCCAGCAGCCGTACTAGCGGGGGGGCAACAGATACGCAGTATTTT. It codes for CASSRTSGGATDTQYF.

The chain couples TRBV27 to TRBJ1-5; D is unclear. The V end was cut by 3 bases, the J end by 0 bases, with 6 bases between. The length of the CDR3 is 14 residues. The germline gives CDR1 MNHEY, CDR2 SMNVEV (reference sequence). The CDR3 region is CASSLGVSNQPQHF. DNA of the CDR3: TGTGCCAGCAGTTTGGGAGTTAGCAATCAGCCCCAGCATTTT.

V and J are TRBV7-6 and TRBJ2-7; TRBD2 matches 8 bases. Trimming took 8 bases from V and 4 from J; bases not matched to a gene: 7. This CDR3 is built from 13 residues. CDR1 is SGHVS, CDR2 FNYEAQ, per germline. The CDR3 region has the DNA TGTGCCAGCGGTCTAGCGGGTGGGTACGAGCAGTACTTC. It is translated as CASGLAGGYEQYF.

This chain links TRBV4-3 with TRBJ2-7; a possible D gene is TRBD1 (7 bases). Germline V gene lookup returns CDR1 LGHNA and CDR2 YSLEER. The CDR3 loop spans 15 amino acids. The V end was cut by 1 base, the J end by 4 bases, with 14 bases between. The CDR3 reads CASSQGKGAGYEQYF. The CDR3 DNA reads TGCGCCAGCAGCCAAGGGAAGGGGGCGGGATACGAGCAGTACTTC.

V usage is TRBV4-2 and J usage is TRBJ2-6, with a tentative D call TRBD2 (6 bases). V was cut by 1 base and J by 0 bases, with 13 bases left in between. The CDR3 has 18 amino acids. CDR1 is LGHNA and CDR2 is YNFKEQ in the germline V gene. The CDR3 nucleotides are TGTGCCAGCAGCCAAGTCGGTCCGGGAGTCTCTGGGGCCAACGTCCTGACTTTC. The encoded protein is CASSQVGPGVSGANVLTF.

The count of this clone is one. The genes are TRBV7-4 and TRBJ2-3, with 15 positions matching TRBD2. V lost 8 bases and J lost 4; bases outside the gene matches: 7. Germline lookup yields CDR1 SGHVT and CDR2 SQSDAQ. The CDR3 runs to 16 residues. In nucleotides, the CDR3 is TGTGCCAGCCCCATCTGGACTAGCGGGGGGGCAGATACGCAGTATTTT. It yields the protein CASPIWTSGGADTQYF.

The chain is built from TRBV2 and TRBJ2-1, with D perhaps TRBD2 (5 bases). This CDR3 has 15 amino acids. Trimming cost V 7 bases and J 4 bases, with 17 bases left between them. Germline V lookup: CDR1 SNHLY, CDR2 FYNNEI. The CDR3 reads CASNDDYWRYNEQFF. In DNA, the CDR3 is TGTGCCAGCAACGACGACTATTGGCGGTACAATGAGCAGTTCTTC.

This chain connects TRBV19 to TRBJ2-1; maybe TRBD1 (6 bases). The CDR3 is 15 amino acids. Germline CDR1 is LNHDA and CDR2 is SQIVND (reference sequence). With 5 bases removed from V and 1 base from J, the gap between germline ends came to 12 bases. The CDR3 protein is CASSPEDSSYNEQFF. DNA of the CDR3: TGTGCCAGTAGTCCTGAGGACAGTTCCTACAATGAGCAGTTCTTC.